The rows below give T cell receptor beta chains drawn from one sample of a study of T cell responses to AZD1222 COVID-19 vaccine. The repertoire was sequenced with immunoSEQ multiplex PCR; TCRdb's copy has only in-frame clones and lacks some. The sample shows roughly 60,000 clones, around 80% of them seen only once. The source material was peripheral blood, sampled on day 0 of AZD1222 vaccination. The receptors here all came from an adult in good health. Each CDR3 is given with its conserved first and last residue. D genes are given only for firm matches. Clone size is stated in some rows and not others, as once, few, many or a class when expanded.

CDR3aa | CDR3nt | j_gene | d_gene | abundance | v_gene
CASRKAGGSYEQYF | TGTGCCAGTAGGAAGGCAGGGGGGTCCTACGAGCAGTACTTC | TRBJ2-7 | . | . | TRBV19
CASSVRAGGGDRDEQFF | TGTGCCAGCAGCGTTAGAGCGGGCGGAGGAGATAGAGATGAGCAGTTCTTC | TRBJ2-1 | . | once | TRBV9
CASSYLIYPADTQYF | TGTGCCAGCAGTTACCTTATATATCCGGCAGATACGCAGTATTTT | TRBJ2-3 | . | . | TRBV6-2/TRBV6-3
CASSLTGGPNTGELFF | TGCGCCAGCAGCTTGACGGGAGGCCCAAACACCGGGGAGCTGTTTTTT | TRBJ2-2 | TRBD2 | . | TRBV5-1
CASSPLRGTATYEQYF | TGCGCCAGCAGTCCCCTCCGCGGGACAGCAACCTACGAGCAGTACTTC | TRBJ2-7 | . | . | TRBV23-1
CASNLLGVGYGYTF | TGTGCCAGCAATTTACTAGGGGTCGGCTATGGCTACACCTTC | TRBJ1-2 | . | . | TRBV5-6
CASSPVGLAGLTDTQYF | TGTGCCAGCAGCCCAGTGGGACTAGCGGGCCTCACAGATACGCAGTATTTT | TRBJ2-3 | TRBD2 | . | TRBV7-6
CASSVERTMFHRHSTDTQYF | TGTGCCAGCAGCGTAGAGAGGACTATGTTTCACCGGCATAGCACAGATACGCAGTATTTT | TRBJ2-3 | . | . | TRBV9
CASSSDYTGELFF | TGTGCCAGCAGCTCTGACTACACCGGGGAGCTGTTTTTT | TRBJ2-2 | . | . | TRBV7-3
CASSVGPNQPQHF | TGTGCCAGCAGTGTAGGGCCCAATCAGCCCCAGCATTTT | TRBJ1-5 | . | . | TRBV2
CASNERGLGGNEQFF | TGTGCCAGCAATGAAAGGGGACTAGGGGGTAATGAGCAGTTCTTC | TRBJ2-1 | TRBD2 | . | TRBV28
CASSSSRYRGRNYGYTF | TGTGCCAGCAGCTCTTCACGTTACAGGGGACGAAACTATGGCTACACCTTC | TRBJ1-2 | TRBD1 | . | TRBV7-2
CASGLVRGQGSTGELFF | TGTGCTAGTGGTTTGGTCAGGGGTCAGGGGAGCACCGGGGAGCTGTTTTTT | TRBJ2-2 | . | . | TRBV12-5
CASSQDWRPNTGELFF | TGCGCCAGCAGCCAAGACTGGAGACCGAACACCGGGGAGCTGTTTTTT | TRBJ2-2 | . | . | TRBV4-3
CASSQELQPFYGYTF | TGCGCCAGCAGCCAAGAACTACAGCCGTTCTATGGCTACACCTTC | TRBJ1-2 | . | once | TRBV4-1
CASSLSPTRRDGYTF | TGCGCCAGCAGCTTGTCCCCTACCAGGAGAGATGGCTACACCTTC | TRBJ1-2 | . | . | TRBV5-1